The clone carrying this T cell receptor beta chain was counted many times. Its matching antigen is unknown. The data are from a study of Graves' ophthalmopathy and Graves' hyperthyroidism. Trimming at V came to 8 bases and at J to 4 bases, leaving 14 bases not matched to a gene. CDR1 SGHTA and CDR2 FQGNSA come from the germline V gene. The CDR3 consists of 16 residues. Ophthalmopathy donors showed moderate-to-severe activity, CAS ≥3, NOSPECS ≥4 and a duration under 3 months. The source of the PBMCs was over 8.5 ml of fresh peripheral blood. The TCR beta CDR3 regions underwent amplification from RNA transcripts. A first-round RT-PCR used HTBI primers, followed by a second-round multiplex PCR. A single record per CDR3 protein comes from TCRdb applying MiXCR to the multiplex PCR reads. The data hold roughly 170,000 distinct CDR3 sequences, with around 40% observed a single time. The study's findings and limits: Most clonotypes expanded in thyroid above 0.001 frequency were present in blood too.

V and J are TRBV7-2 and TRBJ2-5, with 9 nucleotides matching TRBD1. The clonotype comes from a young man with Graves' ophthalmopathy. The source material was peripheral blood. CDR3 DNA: TGTGCCAGCCAAGTAGGGGACAGGGAATGGGGAGAGACCCAGTACTTC. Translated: CASQVGDREWGETQYF. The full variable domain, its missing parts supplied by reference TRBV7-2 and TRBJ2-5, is GAGVSQSPSNKVTEKGKDVELRCDPISGHTALYWYRQSLGQGLEFLIYFQGNSAPDKSGLPSDRFSAERTGGSVSTLTIQRTQQEDSAVYLCASQVGDREWGETQYFGPGTRLLVL.